A single sample is the source of the 8 T cell receptor beta chains below, sequenced in a study of T cell responses to AZD1222 COVID-19 vaccine. Assay used: immunoSEQ multiplex PCR; TCRdb lists only in-frame clones, some missing. This table holds some 130,000 clones, over 65% found once. Sequenced material: peripheral blood, taken on day 0 of AZD1222 vaccination. The receptors come from an adult in good health.

This rearrangement joins TRBV5-1 to TRBJ1-5; D ambiguous. Per the germline V gene, CDR1 is SGHRS and CDR2 is YFSETQ. There are 15 residues in the CDR3. The V and J ends lost 0 bases and 9 bases respectively, with 16 bases between them. CDR3 residues: CASSLEGMGSSPQHF. CDR3 in DNA: TGCGCCAGCAGCTTGGAAGGGATGGGATCTTCGCCCCAGCATTTT.

The rearrangement uses TRBV3-1 (or the pseudogene TRBV3-2) and TRBJ2-5; 8 nucleotides match TRBD1. Looked up from germline, CDR1 is LGHDT and CDR2 is YNNKEL (reference sequence). The CDR3 extends over 13 amino acids. J lost 5 bases, V lost 2 bases, and 1 base had no gene match. Here the CDR3 reads CASSQWTGETQYF. The CDR3 bases are TGTGCCAGCAGCCAATGGACAGGGGAGACCCAGTACTTC.

This chain links TRBV6-1 with TRBJ1-5; D is uncertain. Trimming removed 2 bases from V and 5 bases from J, with 13 bases in between. Germline V gene data show CDR1 as MNHNS and CDR2 as SASEGT. The CDR3 loop spans 15 amino acids. The DNA for the CDR3 is TGTGCCAGCAGTGAATCAGAAGGGTCCCATCAGCCCCAGCATTTT. Amino acid sequence: CASSESEGSHQPQHF.

The rearrangement links TRBV7-7 to TRBJ2-5; D might be TRBD1 (6 bases). The CDR3 runs 15 residues. Trimming removed 2 bases from V and 5 bases from J, with 15 bases in between. Germline lookup yields CDR1 SSHAT and CDR2 FNYEAQ (reference sequence). CDR3 sequence reads: CASSLSTGNGETQYF. DNA for the CDR3: TGTGCCAGCAGCTTAAGTACAGGGAACGGGGAGACCCAGTACTTC.

The rearrangement uses TRBV29-1 and TRBJ1-3, with D unresolved. Germline CDR1 SQVTM, CDR2 ANQGSEA. Trimming removed 1 base from V and 0 bases from J, with 13 bases in between. The CDR3 consists of 16 residues. The DNA for the CDR3 is TGCAGCGTTGAAGGCCCCGCGCACCGCTCTGGAAACACCATATATTTT. This gives the protein CSVEGPAHRSGNTIYF.

The J gene is TRBJ1-5, the V gene TRBV2, with a possible D match to TRBD1 (5 bases). The CDR3 consists of 15 residues. V lost 3 bases and J 7 bases, leaving 16 bases between the germline ends. Germline V gives CDR1 SNHLY, CDR2 FYNNEI. The CDR3 region has the DNA TGTGCCAGCAGTGACGGGGCGGGGGGGATCCAGCCCCAGCATTTT. Translating gives CASSDGAGGIQPQHF. Full variable domain (rest looked up from reference TRBV2 and TRBJ1-5): EPEVTQTPSHQVTQMGQEVILRCVPISNHLYFYWYRQILGQKVEFLVSFYNNEISEKSEIFDDQFSVERPDGSNFTLKIRSTKLEDSAMYFCASSDGAGGIQPQHFGDGTRLSIL.

This chain connects TRBV3-1 (or the pseudogene TRBV3-2) to TRBJ2-7; 8 bases line up with TRBD1. Per the germline V gene, CDR1 is LGHDT and CDR2 is YNNKEL (reference sequence). V lost 1 base to trimming and J lost 8 bases; unmatched junction nucleotides: 10. This CDR3 is 15 amino acids long. CDR3 region: CASSQGPGQGLKQYF. The CDR3 region has the DNA TGTGCCAGCAGCCAAGGGCCTGGACAGGGACTGAAGCAGTACTTC.

This rearrangement joins TRBV19 to TRBJ1-5; D is possibly TRBD1 (5 bases). Germline CDR1 reads LNHDA; CDR2 reads SQIVND (reference sequence). Deletions cut 1 base from V and 1 base from J, with 8 bases between. CDR3 size: 15 residues. The CDR3 DNA follows: TGTGCCAGTAGTATAGTGGGGGGGAGCAATCAGCCCCAGCATTTT. Protein product: CASSIVGGSNQPQHF. Drawing the rest from reference TRBV19 and TRBJ1-5, the complete variable domain is DGGITQSPKYLFRKEGQNVTLSCEQNLNHDAMYWYRQDPGQGLRLIYYSQIVNDFQKGDIAEGYSVSREKKESFPLTVTSAQKNPTAFYLCASSIVGGSNQPQHFGDGTRLSIL.